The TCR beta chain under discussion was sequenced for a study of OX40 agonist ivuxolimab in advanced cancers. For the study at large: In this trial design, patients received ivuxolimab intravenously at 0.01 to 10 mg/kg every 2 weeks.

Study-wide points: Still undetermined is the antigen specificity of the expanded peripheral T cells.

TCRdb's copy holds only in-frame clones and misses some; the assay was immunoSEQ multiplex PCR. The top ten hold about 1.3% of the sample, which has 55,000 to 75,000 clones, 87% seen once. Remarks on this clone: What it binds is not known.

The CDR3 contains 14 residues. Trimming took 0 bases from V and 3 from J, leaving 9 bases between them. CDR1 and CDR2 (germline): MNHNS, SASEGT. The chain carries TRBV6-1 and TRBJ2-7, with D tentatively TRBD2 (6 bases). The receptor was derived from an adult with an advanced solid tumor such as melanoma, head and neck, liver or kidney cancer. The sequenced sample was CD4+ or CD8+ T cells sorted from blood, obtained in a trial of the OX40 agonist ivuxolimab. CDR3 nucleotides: TGTGCCAGCAGTGAAGCCGGGGGTGGCTACGAGCAGTACTTC. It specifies CASSEAGGGYEQYF.